Following are 20 T cell receptor beta chains from one sample sequenced in a study of cytomegalovirus exposure and HLA in healthy donors. PCR involved 60 Vbeta and 13 Jbeta primers. The assay was immunoSEQ multiplex PCR, and TCRdb's table has in-frame clones only and misses some. This table has some 250,000 clones, roughly 82% appearing once. Sequenced sample: PBMCs. The receptors derive from a middle-aged woman in good health and CMV-seropositive.

This clone was seen just once. The chain carries TRBV9 and TRBJ2-3; weak D call: TRBD2 (7 bases). CDR1 SGDLS and CDR2 YYNGEE come from the germline V gene. The CDR3 has 17 residues. Trimming shortened V by 1 base and J by 6 bases, and 21 bases separated the two germline ends. Here the CDR3 reads CASSVSVGTGGLDTQYF. The DNA for the CDR3 is TGTGCCAGCAGCGTATCCGTCGGGACGGGGGGCCTGGATACGCAGTATTTT.

The chain recombines TRBV7-9 with TRBJ2-2; TRBD1 is a possible D gene (5 bases). The CDR3 covers 16 residues. The V end lost 3 bases, the J end lost 3 bases, and 14 bases lay between the germline ends. Germline V CDR1 and CDR2: SEHNR, FQNEAQ (reference sequence). In DNA form, the CDR3 reads TGTGCCAGCAGCTTGGCGACTTGGGGCCACACCGGGGAGCTGTTTTTT. It codes for CASSLATWGHTGELFF.

The chain recombines TRBV11-3 with TRBJ1-4; D unresolved. The CDR3 is 16 residues long. Germline CDR1 SGHNT, CDR2 YENEEA. V dropped 2 bases and J dropped 7 bases, with 17 bases sitting between them. The CDR3, as DNA: TGTGCCAGCAGCTTACCGGTCCTGAATGGTAGTGAAAAACTGTTTTTT. Its translation: CASSLPVLNGSEKLFF.

V is TRBV27 and J is TRBJ1-5, with D possibly matching TRBD1 (6 bases). The CDR3 extends over 16 amino acids. Germline V lookup: CDR1 MNHEY, CDR2 SMNVEV (reference sequence). V was trimmed by 2 bases and J by 0 bases, leaving 11 bases between them. The CDR3 loop reads CASSLGTKYSNQPQHF. DNA of the CDR3: TGTGCCAGCAGTTTAGGGACAAAGTATAGCAATCAGCCCCAGCATTTT.

The chain uses TRBV30 and TRBJ2-7; weak D call: TRBD2 (5 bases). The CDR3 has 12 amino acids. V gave up 4 bases and J gave up 2 bases, with 9 bases separating them. CDR1 is GTSNPN and CDR2 is SVGIG in the germline V gene (reference sequence). The CDR3 region is CAWMDSPYEQYF. In DNA form, the CDR3 reads TGTGCCTGGATGGACTCCCCCTACGAGCAGTACTTC.

The CDR3 here is CASSQQVSTDTQYF. Written as DNA, the CDR3 is TGTGCCAGCAGCCAACAGGTATCCACAGATACGCAGTATTTT. The chain recombines TRBV7-8 with TRBJ2-3, with D maybe TRBD1 (5 bases). Germline V gene data show CDR1 as SGHVS and CDR2 as FQNEAQ. The CDR3 covers 14 residues. V gave up 5 bases and J gave up 2 bases, with 11 bases separating them.

The chain links TRBV7-9 to TRBJ2-5; a weak D match, TRBD2 (7 bases). Per germline, CDR1 SEHNR and CDR2 FQNEAQ (reference sequence). V lost 4 bases and J 7 bases, leaving 25 bases between the germline ends. The CDR3 has 17 residues. CDR3: CASSWGGKGQRMGTQYF. CDR3 nucleotide sequence: TGTGCCAGCAGCTGGGGGGGCAAGGGACAAAGAATGGGGACCCAGTACTTC.

The chain couples TRBV2 to TRBJ1-5; D perhaps matches TRBD1 (6 bases). This CDR3 contains 15 residues. Per the germline V gene, CDR1 is SNHLY and CDR2 is FYNNEI. Trimming shortened V by 6 bases and J by 6 bases, and 18 bases separated the two germline ends. For the CDR3, the DNA is TGTGCCAGCAGACCTTACAGGGATGAGGCTCAGCCCCAGCATTTT. This gives the protein CASRPYRDEAQPQHF.

The chain employs TRBV2 and TRBJ1-2; D call uncertain. V was trimmed by 8 bases and J by 7 bases, leaving 17 bases between them. The CDR3 is 13 residues long. CDR1 and CDR2 (germline): SNHLY, FYNNEI. CDR3 sequence reads: CASGLRRGSGYTF. The CDR3 DNA reads TGTGCCAGCGGATTGCGACGTGGGAGTGGCTACACCTTC.

V gene TRBV10-3 combines with J gene TRBJ1-2, with D unclear. V was pared by 3 bases and J by 7 bases, with 6 bases between. The V gene's germline CDR1 is ENHRY and CDR2 SYGVKD. CDR3 length equals 11 residues. CDR3 sequence (DNA): TGTGCCATCAGTGATAGAGGTGGCTACACCTTC. As protein: CAISDRGGYTF.

The genes are TRBV6-1 and TRBJ1-2; TRBD1 matches at 8 bases. With V trimmed by 2 bases and J by 3 bases, 2 bases remained unmatched. CDR1 and CDR2 (germline): MNHNS, SASEGT. The CDR3 loop spans 14 amino acids. The CDR3 spells CASSEWTGYYGYTF. The CDR3 coding sequence is TGTGCCAGCAGTGAATGGACAGGGTACTATGGCTACACCTTC.

The chain uses TRBV7-3 and TRBJ2-2; D is unresolved. V lost 1 base, J lost 4 bases, and 10 bases lay in between. This CDR3 contains 15 residues. The germline CDR1 and CDR2 sequences are SGHTA and FQGTGA. CDR3: CASSLSATLTGELFF. DNA of the CDR3: TGTGCCAGCAGCTTAAGCGCAACTCTCACCGGGGAGCTGTTTTTT.

The chain links TRBV6-5 to TRBJ2-7, with 8 nucleotides matching TRBD1. V lost 0 bases and J lost 2; bases outside the gene matches: 3. This CDR3 comprises 15 residues. Germline-derived CDR1 and CDR2 are MNHEY and SVGAGI. The CDR3 region has the DNA TGTGCCAGCAGTTACTCCACAGGGGGAACCTACGAGCAGTACTTC. Translating gives CASSYSTGGTYEQYF.

This chain joins TRBV30 and TRBJ2-7; a possible D gene is TRBD2 (7 bases). Germline V gene lookup returns CDR1 GTSNPN and CDR2 SVGIG (reference sequence). This CDR3 contains 12 residues. With 3 bases removed from V and 6 bases from J, the gap between germline ends came to 12 bases. CDR3 amino acids: CAWSRGAAEQYF. In DNA form, the CDR3 reads TGTGCCTGGAGCCGGGGGGCGGCCGAGCAGTACTTC. Looking up the rest from reference TRBV30 and TRBJ2-7 gives the full variable domain: SQTIHQWPATLVQPVGSPLSLECTVEGTSNPNLYWYRQAAGRGLQLLFYSVGIGQISSEVPQNLSASRPQDRQFILSSKKLLLSDSGFYLCAWSRGAAEQYFGPGTRLTVT.

The chain recombines TRBV19 with TRBJ2-5, with D possibly TRBD1 on 6 matching bases. Germline V CDR1 and CDR2: LNHDA, SQIVND (reference sequence). This CDR3 has 11 residues. Trimming shortened V by 6 bases and J by 14 bases, and 16 bases separated the two germline ends. CDR3 in DNA: TGTGCCAGTAGCCTCAACAGGGCGATCTACTTC. Residues: CASSLNRAIYF.

Points on this clone: Other DNA sequences within the sample encode an identical CDR3. The gene calls are TRBV5-5 and TRBJ2-7; 9 nucleotides agree with TRBD2. The CDR3 has 14 amino acids. The V gene end was trimmed by 2 bases and the J gene end by 2 bases; junction bases not matched to a gene: 2. Germline V gene data show CDR1 as SGHKS and CDR2 as YYEKEE (reference sequence). CDR3 DNA: TGTGCCAGCAGCTTAGCGGGGGGAACCTACGAGCAGTACTTC. Translation: CASSLAGGTYEQYF. The full variable domain, completed using reference TRBV5-5 and TRBJ2-7, is DAGVTQSPTHLIKTRGQQVTLRCSPISGHKSVSWYQQVLGQGPQFIFQYYEKEERGRGNFPDRFSARQFPNYSSELNVNALLLGDSALYLCASSLAGGTYEQYFGPGTRLTVT.

This clone was recorded only once. The V call is TRBV6-1, the J call TRBJ2-7; a weak D match, TRBD1 (6 bases). Germline V gene sequence: CDR1 MNHNS, CDR2 SASEGT. Trimming stripped 1 base from V and 3 bases from J, with 19 bases between. This CDR3 region has 17 residues. CDR3 residues: CASSEDEGWTVVYEQYF. Written as DNA, the CDR3 is TGTGCCAGCAGTGAAGATGAGGGATGGACAGTAGTCTACGAGCAGTACTTC.

The J gene is TRBJ2-7, the V gene TRBV30; 9 bases map to TRBD2. Losses at the gene ends were 4 bases for V and 5 bases for J; bases not matched to a gene: 18. The CDR3 is 17 residues long. Germline V gene data show CDR1 as GTSNPN and CDR2 as SVGIG (reference sequence). The CDR3 nucleotides are TGTGCCTGGAACCCTGGTCGTTCTAGCGGGAATCGGGACGAGCAGTACTTC. Translating it yields CAWNPGRSSGNRDEQYF.

The rearrangement joins TRBV7-9 to TRBJ2-5, with D tentatively TRBD2 (6 bases). CDR1 is SEHNR and CDR2 is FQNEAQ in the germline V gene (reference sequence). The CDR3 consists of 18 residues. Trimming took off 1 base at V and 5 bases at J, with 23 bases between the two ends. Written as DNA, the CDR3 is TGTGCCAGCAGCTTAGGATCCCGGGCGATGGAGGGGCGGGAGACCCAGTACTTC. Translating it yields CASSLGSRAMEGRETQYF.

The genes are TRBV10-3 and TRBJ1-2, with TRBD1 identical over 10 bases. CDR3 length: 17 amino acids. Germline values: CDR1 ENHRY, CDR2 SYGVKD. Unmatched junction bases numbered 10, after V lost 3 bases and J lost 3 bases. The CDR3 region has the DNA TGTGCCATCAGTGACCAACCGACAGGGGGCGCCTACTATGGCTACACCTTC. It codes for CAISDQPTGGAYYGYTF.